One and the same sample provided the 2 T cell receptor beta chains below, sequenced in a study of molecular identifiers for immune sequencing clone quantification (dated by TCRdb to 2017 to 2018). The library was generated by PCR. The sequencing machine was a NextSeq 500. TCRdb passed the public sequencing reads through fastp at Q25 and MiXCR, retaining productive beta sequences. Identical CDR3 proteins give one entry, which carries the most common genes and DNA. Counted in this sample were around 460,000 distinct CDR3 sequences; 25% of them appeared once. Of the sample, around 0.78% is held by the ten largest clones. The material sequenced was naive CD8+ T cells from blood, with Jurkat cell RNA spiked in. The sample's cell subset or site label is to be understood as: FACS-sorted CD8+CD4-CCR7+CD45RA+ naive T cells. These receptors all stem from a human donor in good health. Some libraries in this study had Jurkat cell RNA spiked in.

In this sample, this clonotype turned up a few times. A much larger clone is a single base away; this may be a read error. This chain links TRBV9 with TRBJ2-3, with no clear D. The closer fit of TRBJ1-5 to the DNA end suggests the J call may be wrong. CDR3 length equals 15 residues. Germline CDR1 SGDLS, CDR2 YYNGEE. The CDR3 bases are TGTGCCAGCAGCGTCGGACTAGCGGTCACAGATACGCAGCATTTT. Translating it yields CASSVGLAVTDTQHF.

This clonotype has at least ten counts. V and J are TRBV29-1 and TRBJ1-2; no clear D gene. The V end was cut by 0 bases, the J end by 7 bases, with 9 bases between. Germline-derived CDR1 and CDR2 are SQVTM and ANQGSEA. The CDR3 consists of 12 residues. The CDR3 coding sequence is TGCAGCGTTGAAGAGTTGGACTCTGGCTACACCTTC. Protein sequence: CSVEELDSGYTF.